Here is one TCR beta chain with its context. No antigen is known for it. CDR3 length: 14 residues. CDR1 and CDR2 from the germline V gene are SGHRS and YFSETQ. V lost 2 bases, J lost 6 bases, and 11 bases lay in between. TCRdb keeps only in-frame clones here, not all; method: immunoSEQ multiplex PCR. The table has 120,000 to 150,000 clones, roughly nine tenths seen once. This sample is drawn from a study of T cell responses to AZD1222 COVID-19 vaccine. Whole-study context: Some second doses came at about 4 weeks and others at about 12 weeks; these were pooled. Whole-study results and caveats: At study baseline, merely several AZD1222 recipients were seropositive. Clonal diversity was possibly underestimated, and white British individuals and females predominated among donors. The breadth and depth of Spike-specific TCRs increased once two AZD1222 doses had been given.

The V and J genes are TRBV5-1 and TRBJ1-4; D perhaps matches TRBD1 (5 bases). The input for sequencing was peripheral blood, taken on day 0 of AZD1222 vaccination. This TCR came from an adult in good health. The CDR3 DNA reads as TGCGCCAGCAGCTTCGGGGGATCTTATGAAAAACTGTTTTTT. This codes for CASSFGGSYEKLFF.